This entry is about one TCR beta chain. No antigen is known for it. Extraction of total RNA produced a minimum of 5 micrograms from each sample. This CDR3 spans 16 amino acids. Germline CDR1 and CDR2: SGHTA and FQGNSA. The V end lost 1 base, the J end lost 3 bases, and 14 bases lay between the germline ends. This entry is derived from a study of blood T cells in healthy people across ages. Whole-study results and caveats: The percentage of naive T cells correlated strongly with TCR beta diversity.

Next came a second PCR, run for roughly 6 to 11 cycles, which used a sample-barcoded 5' primer along with a J-beta primer mix. TCRdb processed the 5' RACE reads anew with MiXCR; each CDR3 protein has one entry. Counted here are some 1.4 million distinct CDR3 sequences, 42% occurring once; the ten biggest clones make up approximately 7.9%. Material for sequencing was blood. The chain carries TRBV7-2 and TRBJ2-3; D is unclear. This receptor was identified in a woman aged 18-29 years in good health. CDR3 bases: TGTGCCAGCAGCTTAGGGGTCTCCAGCACTACAGATACGCAGTATTTT. This gives the protein CASSLGVSSTTDTQYF.